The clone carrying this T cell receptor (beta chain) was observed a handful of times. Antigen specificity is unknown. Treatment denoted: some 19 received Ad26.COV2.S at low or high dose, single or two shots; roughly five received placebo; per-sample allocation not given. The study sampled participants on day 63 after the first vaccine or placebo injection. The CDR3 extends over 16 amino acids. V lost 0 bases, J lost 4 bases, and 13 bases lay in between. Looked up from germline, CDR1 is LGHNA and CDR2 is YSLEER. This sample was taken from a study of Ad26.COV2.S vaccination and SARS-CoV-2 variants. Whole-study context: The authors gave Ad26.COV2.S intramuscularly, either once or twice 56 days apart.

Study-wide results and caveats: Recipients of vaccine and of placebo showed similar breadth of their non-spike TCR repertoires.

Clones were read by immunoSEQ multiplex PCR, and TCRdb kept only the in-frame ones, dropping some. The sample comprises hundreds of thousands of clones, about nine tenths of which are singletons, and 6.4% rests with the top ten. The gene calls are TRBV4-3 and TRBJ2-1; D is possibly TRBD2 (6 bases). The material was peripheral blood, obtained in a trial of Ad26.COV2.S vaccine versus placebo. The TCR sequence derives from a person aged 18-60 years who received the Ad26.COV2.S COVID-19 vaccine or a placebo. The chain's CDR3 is CASSQDYRDLYNEQFF. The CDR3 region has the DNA TGCGCCAGCAGCCAAGATTACCGGGACTTATACAATGAGCAGTTCTTC.